This T cell receptor beta chain was profiled in a study of beta chain features in type 1 diabetes. What was sequenced were expressed TCRB transcripts, since all of the isolated RNA had been reverse transcribed. Assay used: immunoSEQ multiplex PCR; TCRdb lists only in-frame clones, some missing. This table holds a few hundred thousand clones, about 15% found once. Whole-study findings and limits: In all four CD4+ subsets, TCRB CDR3 length was significantly, moderately reduced in type 1 diabetes.

Comment on this clone: Its antigen is undetermined.

The sequencing sample was made of naive CD4+ T cells from blood. The origin of this receptor is a man younger than 35 with type 1 diabetes.

The CDR3 DNA reads TGTGCCAGCAGCCCGGGACAGGGAAACGAGCAGTACTTC. Translated, it gives CASSPGQGNEQYF. The rearrangement links TRBV5-4 to TRBJ2-7, with 9 bases lining up with TRBD1. This CDR3 has 13 amino acids. The V segment lost 4 bases and the J segment 5 bases; nucleotides outside the gene matches: 4. CDR1 SGHNT and CDR2 YYREEE come from the germline V gene (reference sequence).